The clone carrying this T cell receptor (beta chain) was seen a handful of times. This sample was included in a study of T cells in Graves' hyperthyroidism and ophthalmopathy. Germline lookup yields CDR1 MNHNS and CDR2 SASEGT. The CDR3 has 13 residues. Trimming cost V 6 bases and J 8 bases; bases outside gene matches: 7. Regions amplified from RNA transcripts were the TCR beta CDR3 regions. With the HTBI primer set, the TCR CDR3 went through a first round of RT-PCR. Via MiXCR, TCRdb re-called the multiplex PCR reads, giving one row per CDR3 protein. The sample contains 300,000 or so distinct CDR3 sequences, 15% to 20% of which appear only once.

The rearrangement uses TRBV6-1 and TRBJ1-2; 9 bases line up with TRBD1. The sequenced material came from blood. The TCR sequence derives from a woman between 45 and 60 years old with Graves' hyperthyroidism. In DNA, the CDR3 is TGTGCCAGCAGGACGGGACAGGGAGGAGGCTACACCTTC. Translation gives CASRTGQGGGYTF.